Listed below are T cell receptor beta chains from one sample, sequenced in a study of cytomegalovirus exposure and HLA in healthy donors. Generated by immunoSEQ multiplex PCR, the TCRdb table keeps only in-frame clones and is missing some. The sample consists of roughly 110,000 clones, roughly 90% of them appearing once. Sequenced material: PBMCs. The receptors here all came from a woman younger than 35 in good health and CMV-seropositive. CDR3s leave out the opening cysteine and the closing phenylalanine or tryptophan. The order of the fields is CDR3 protein, J gene, clone size, CDR3 length, V gene. Expanded clones are given a class, and other clones once, few, many or no size at all.

CDR3: ASSVGRGNQPQH
J: TRBJ1-5
size: -
length: 12
V: TRBV28

CDR3: ASSPISSSYNEQF
J: TRBJ2-1
size: -
length: 13
V: TRBV27

CDR3: SVVGLVNDEQY
J: TRBJ2-7
size: -
length: 11
V: TRBV29-1

CDR3: ASSFTGNSPLH
J: TRBJ1-6
size: few
length: 11
V: TRBV5-4

CDR3: ASSLLGGPEKLF
J: TRBJ1-4
size: once
length: 12
V: TRBV7-9

CDR3: ASSFHHSGGTSDTQY
J: TRBJ2-3
size: once
length: 15
V: TRBV11-2

CDR3: ASSSSGTGGEKLF
J: TRBJ1-4
size: -
length: 13
V: TRBV28

CDR3: ATAGGGYT
J: TRBJ1-2
size: -
length: 8
V: TRBV19

CDR3: ARVTPKGRRAASYEQY
J: TRBJ2-7
size: -
length: 16
V: TRBV5-6

CDR3: ASSLGTGGEKLF
J: TRBJ1-4
size: -
length: 12
V: TRBV5-1

CDR3: ASSLRGTNEQF
J: TRBJ2-1
size: -
length: 11
V: TRBV27

CDR3: ASSPQGVIGELF
J: TRBJ2-2
size: once
length: 12
V: TRBV7-9

CDR3: ASSLWGQANTGELF
J: TRBJ2-2
size: -
length: 14
V: TRBV28

CDR3: ASSPGRRQGGSYEQY
J: TRBJ2-7
size: -
length: 15
V: TRBV19

CDR3: ASWAGPGGEQY
J: TRBJ2-7
size: -
length: 11
V: TRBV6-1

CDR3: ASSSLGTFSGIGNEKLF
J: TRBJ1-4
size: few
length: 17
V: TRBV28

CDR3: ARGREGYT
J: TRBJ1-2
size: -
length: 8
V: TRBV19

CDR3: ATKFSGGLNNEQF
J: TRBJ2-1
size: -
length: 13
V: TRBV27

CDR3: ASSLNPQDFLSMNTEAF
J: TRBJ1-1
size: -
length: 17
V: TRBV9

CDR3: ASSQVTGYTDTQY
J: TRBJ2-3
size: -
length: 13
V: TRBV4-1

CDR3: ASSSLTGSGNTIY
J: TRBJ1-3
size: -
length: 13
V: TRBV28

CDR3: ASSLGGSGGSYEQY
J: TRBJ2-7
size: -
length: 14
V: TRBV7-9

CDR3: ASSFDSHSNYGYT
J: TRBJ1-2
size: -
length: 13
V: TRBV5-5

CDR3: ATSGPGQLTDTQY
J: TRBJ2-3
size: -
length: 13
V: TRBV15

CDR3: ASSPSSGNTGELF
J: TRBJ2-2
size: -
length: 13
V: TRBV4-1

CDR3: ASSLVVQGTGELF
J: TRBJ2-2
size: -
length: 13
V: TRBV28

CDR3: ASSYPHSGAGETQY
J: TRBJ2-5
size: -
length: 14
V: TRBV6-5

CDR3: ASSPRDYNEQF
J: TRBJ2-1
size: -
length: 11
V: TRBV18

CDR3: ASSPSVGYGYT
J: TRBJ1-2
size: -
length: 11
V: TRBV27

CDR3: ASSSTGVGYGYT
J: TRBJ1-2
size: -
length: 12
V: TRBV27

CDR3: ASSIQGTNQPQH
J: TRBJ1-5
size: -
length: 12
V: TRBV7-2

CDR3: ASSSTEPSEQY
J: TRBJ2-7
size: -
length: 11
V: TRBV6-6

CDR3: SVARGEQF
J: TRBJ2-1
size: -
length: 8
V: TRBV20-1

CDR3: ATSRDTALYGYT
J: TRBJ1-2
size: -
length: 12
V: TRBV15

CDR3: ASSPTVSYNSPLH
J: TRBJ1-6
size: -
length: 13
V: TRBV25-1

CDR3: ASSHALRRSRTGELF
J: TRBJ2-2
size: -
length: 15
V: TRBV4-1

CDR3: ASSLTQVNYGYT
J: TRBJ1-2
size: once
length: 12
V: TRBV5-6

CDR3: ASSLVRGRGGELF
J: TRBJ2-2
size: -
length: 13
V: TRBV11-2

CDR3: ASSSTTGTEAF
J: TRBJ1-1
size: -
length: 11
V: TRBV27

CDR3: SVNSGRAEAF
J: TRBJ1-1
size: -
length: 10
V: TRBV29-1

CDR3: ASSEVSTGGYT
J: TRBJ1-2
size: few
length: 11
V: TRBV6-1

CDR3: ASSLNRGYEKLF
J: TRBJ1-4
size: -
length: 12
V: TRBV28

CDR3: ATSRDLAHNSPLH
J: TRBJ1-6
size: -
length: 13
V: TRBV15

CDR3: ASSLGPTEQF
J: TRBJ2-1
size: once
length: 10
V: TRBV6-1

CDR3: ASSYSSQGTTEAF
J: TRBJ1-1
size: -
length: 13
V: TRBV6-5

CDR3: ASSLRAGKKGTDTEAF
J: TRBJ1-1
size: -
length: 16
V: TRBV5-6

CDR3: ASSGVDSLHEQY
J: TRBJ2-7
size: -
length: 12
V: TRBV2

CDR3: ASSIQAGRTDTQY
J: TRBJ2-3
size: -
length: 13
V: TRBV19